This T cell receptor beta chain was identified during a study of blood T cell repertoires in COVID-19 (TCRdb year 2020). A note on the overall study: Samples from collaborators originated in the United States, Italy and Spain and spanned both the acute and convalescent phases of COVID-19. The material from the prospective study consisted of cDNA or gDNA derived from T cells, B-cell-depleted T cells, or PBMCs. Deeply sampled blood TCRbeta repertoires from subjects exposed to, actively infected with, or recovered from COVID-19 were included in the dataset. A freely available public database, intended as a resource for researchers studying the immune response to SARS-CoV-2, is where the repertoires were released. The samples were drawn from the first 160 participants of the ongoing ImmuneRACE study and from 950 to 1,500 subjects provided by 6 global collaborators. Sample metadata almost always included a de-identified subject ID, COVID-19 status, age in years and sex. Where available, HLA class I and class II types were obtained from metadata supplied by the sample provider rather than from assay-based typing. General findings and caveats noted by the study authors: The quantity of clinical and demographic metadata differed by source and by participant and was supplied without curation.

Whole blood was collected in K2EDTA tubes by collaborating institutions according to the institutions' own protocols. For TCRbeta analysis, collaborators shipped samples in one of three forms: frozen whole blood, isolated PBMCs, or DNA extracted from either of those sample types. TCRbeta CDR3 regions were amplified from genomic DNA using the immunoSEQ Assay, a bias-controlled multiplex PCR. The source study handled its data this way. The number of nucleated cells in each sample was estimated from the amplification of reference gene primers within the assay. Sequence reads were collapsed and filtered to measure the absolute abundance of every unique TCRbeta CDR3 rearrangement. Productive Simpson clonality was computed per sample as the square root of Simpson's diversity index over productive rearrangements. TCRdb stores this immuneACCESS table with in-frame sequences only. Part of the clones is absent; in the studies checked, under half of the shortfall reflects unresolved V genes, and no reason is known for the rest. D and trimming come from the DNA, and the V and J calls and clone size come from that table. This sample is represented by roughly 260,000 clones; roughly 86% of them were singletons. The top ten clonotypes cover around 2.5% of the sample.

In the case of this clone: It lacks a known antigen. No base-level quality is on record; no much larger clone is a single base apart.

The cysteine opens and the phenylalanine closes a CDR3 of 17 amino acids. Kept here is only the CDR3 DNA, which spans 51 bases and is read in frame from base 1. Unmatched junction bases come to 16, with V trimmed by 2 bases and J by 10 bases. For CDR1 and CDR2, the germline V gene lists MNHEY and SVGEGT. Recombination connected TRBV6-2 or TRBV6-3 to TRBJ2-7; TRBD2 matches 11 bases in the middle. The sequence derives from a woman in her 50s with acute or convalescent COVID-19. The sequencing input was peripheral blood. CDR3 loop: CASSYGGLADRTLSQYF. The DNA sequence reads TGTGCCAGCAGTTACGGGGGACTAGCGGACCGCACCCTATCCCAGTACTTC.